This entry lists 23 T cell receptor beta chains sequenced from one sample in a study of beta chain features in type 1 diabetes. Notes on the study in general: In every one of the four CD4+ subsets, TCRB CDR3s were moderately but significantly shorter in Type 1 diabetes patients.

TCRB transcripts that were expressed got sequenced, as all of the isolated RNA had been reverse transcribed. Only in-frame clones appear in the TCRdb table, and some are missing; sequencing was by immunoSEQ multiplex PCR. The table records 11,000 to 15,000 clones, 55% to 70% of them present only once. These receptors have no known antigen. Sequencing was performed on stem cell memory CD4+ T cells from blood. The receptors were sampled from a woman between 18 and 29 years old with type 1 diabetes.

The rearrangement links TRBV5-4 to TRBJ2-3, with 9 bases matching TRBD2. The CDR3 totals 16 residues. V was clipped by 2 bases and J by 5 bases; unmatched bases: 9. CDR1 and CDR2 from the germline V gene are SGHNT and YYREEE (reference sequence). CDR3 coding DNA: TGTGCCAGCAGCTTTCGCGGGGGGGCCCGTGGAGATACGCAGTATTTT. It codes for CASSFRGGARGDTQYF.

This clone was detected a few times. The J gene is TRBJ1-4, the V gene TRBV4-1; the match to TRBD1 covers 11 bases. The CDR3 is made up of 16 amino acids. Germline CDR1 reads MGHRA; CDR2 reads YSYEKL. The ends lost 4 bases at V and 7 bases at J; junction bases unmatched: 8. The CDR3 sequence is CASSRNEGQGGEKLFF. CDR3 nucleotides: TGCGCCAGCAGCCGGAATGAGGGACAGGGGGGTGAAAAACTGTTTTTT.

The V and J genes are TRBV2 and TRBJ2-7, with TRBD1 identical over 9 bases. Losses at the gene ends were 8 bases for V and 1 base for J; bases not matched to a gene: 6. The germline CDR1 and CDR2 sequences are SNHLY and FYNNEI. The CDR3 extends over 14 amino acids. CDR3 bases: TGTGCCAGCCGGGGAGGGACAGGGTCCTACGAGCAGTACTTC. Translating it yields CASRGGTGSYEQYF.

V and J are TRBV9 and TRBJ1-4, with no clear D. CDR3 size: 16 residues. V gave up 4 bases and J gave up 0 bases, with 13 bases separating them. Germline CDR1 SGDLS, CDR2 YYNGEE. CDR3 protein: CASSPIAAATNEKLFF. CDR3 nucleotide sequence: TGTGCCAGCAGCCCCATCGCCGCGGCAACTAATGAAAAACTGTTTTTT.

For the CDR3, the DNA is TGTGCCAGCAGCCAAGAGTGGCTCTGGGGCGGCGAGCAGTACTTC. Translated: CASSQEWLWGGEQYF. The chain is built from TRBV4-2 and TRBJ2-7, with D possibly matching TRBD1 (5 bases). Germline V gene lookup returns CDR1 LGHNA and CDR2 YNFKEQ. CDR3 size: 15 residues. V dropped 0 bases and J dropped 6 bases, with 15 bases sitting between them.

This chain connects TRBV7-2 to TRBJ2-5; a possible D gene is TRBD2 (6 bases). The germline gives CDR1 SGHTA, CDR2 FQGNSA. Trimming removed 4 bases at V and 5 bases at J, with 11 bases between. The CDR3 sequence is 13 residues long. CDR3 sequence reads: CASSSQEGETQYF. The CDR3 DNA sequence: TGTGCCAGCAGCTCACAGGAGGGGGAGACCCAGTACTTC.

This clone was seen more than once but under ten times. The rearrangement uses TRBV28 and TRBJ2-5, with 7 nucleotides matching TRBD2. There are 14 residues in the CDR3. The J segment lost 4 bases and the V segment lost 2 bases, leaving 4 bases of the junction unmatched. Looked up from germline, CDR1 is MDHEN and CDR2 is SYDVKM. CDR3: CASSLGGGLETQYF. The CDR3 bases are TGTGCCAGCAGTTTAGGGGGAGGGCTAGAGACCCAGTACTTC.

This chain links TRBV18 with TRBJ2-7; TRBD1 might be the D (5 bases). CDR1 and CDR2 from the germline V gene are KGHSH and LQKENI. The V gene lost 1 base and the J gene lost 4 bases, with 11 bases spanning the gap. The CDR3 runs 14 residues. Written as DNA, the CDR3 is TGTGCCAGCTCACCACAAGGGGTGGATTACGAGCAGTACTTC. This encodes CASSPQGVDYEQYF.

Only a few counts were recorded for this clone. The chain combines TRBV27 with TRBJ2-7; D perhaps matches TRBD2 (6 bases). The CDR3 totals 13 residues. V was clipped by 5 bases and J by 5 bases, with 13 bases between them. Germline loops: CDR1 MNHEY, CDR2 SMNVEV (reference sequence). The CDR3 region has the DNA TGTGCCAGCAGTCCACGGGGGTTCAACGAGCAGTACTTC. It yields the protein CASSPRGFNEQYF.

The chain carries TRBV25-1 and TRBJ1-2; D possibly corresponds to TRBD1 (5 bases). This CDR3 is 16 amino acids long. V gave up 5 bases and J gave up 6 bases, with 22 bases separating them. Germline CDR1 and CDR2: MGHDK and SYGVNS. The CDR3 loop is CASSNLPGFGGDGYTF. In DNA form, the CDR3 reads TGTGCCAGCAGTAACCTTCCAGGGTTCGGCGGGGATGGCTACACCTTC.

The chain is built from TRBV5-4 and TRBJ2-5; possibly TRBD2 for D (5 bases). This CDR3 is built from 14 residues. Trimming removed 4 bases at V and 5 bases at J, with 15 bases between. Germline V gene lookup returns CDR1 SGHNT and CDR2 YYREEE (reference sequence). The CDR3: CASSLPGNRETQYF. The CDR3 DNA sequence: TGTGCCAGCAGCCTGCCGGGGAACCGGGAGACCCAGTACTTC.

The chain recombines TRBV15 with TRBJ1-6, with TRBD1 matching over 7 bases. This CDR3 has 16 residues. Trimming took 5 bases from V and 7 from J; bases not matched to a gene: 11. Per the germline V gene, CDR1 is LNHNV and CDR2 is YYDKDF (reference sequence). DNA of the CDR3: TGTGCCACCAGCCGTTCGACAGGGCCCAAAAATTCACCCCTCCACTTT. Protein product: CATSRSTGPKNSPLHF.

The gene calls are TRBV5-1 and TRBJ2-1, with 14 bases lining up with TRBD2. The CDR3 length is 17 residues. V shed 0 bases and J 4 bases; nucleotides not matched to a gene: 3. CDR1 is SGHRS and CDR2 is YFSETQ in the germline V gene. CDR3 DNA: TGCGCCAGCAGCTTGGGACTAGCGGGAGGGCCTTACAATGAGCAGTTCTTC. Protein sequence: CASSLGLAGGPYNEQFF.

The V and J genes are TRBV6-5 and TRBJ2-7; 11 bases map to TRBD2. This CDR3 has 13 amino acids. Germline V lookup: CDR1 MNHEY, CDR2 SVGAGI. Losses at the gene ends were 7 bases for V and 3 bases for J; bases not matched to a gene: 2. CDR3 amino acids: CASIGTSGYEQYF. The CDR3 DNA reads TGTGCCAGCATCGGGACTAGCGGCTACGAGCAGTACTTC.

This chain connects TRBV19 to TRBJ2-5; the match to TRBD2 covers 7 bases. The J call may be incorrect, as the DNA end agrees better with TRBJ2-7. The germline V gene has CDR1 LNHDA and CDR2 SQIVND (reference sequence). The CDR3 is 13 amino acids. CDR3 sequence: CASSRGLVSEQYF. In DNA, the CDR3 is TGTGCCAGTAGTCGCGGACTAGTCAGCGAGCAGTACTTC.

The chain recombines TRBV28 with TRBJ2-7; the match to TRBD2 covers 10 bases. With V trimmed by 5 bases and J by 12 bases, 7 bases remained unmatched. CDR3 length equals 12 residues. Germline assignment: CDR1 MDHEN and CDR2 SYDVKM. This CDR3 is CASSPNSGRLYF. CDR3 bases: TGTGCCAGCAGTCCCAATAGCGGGAGGCTGTACTTC.

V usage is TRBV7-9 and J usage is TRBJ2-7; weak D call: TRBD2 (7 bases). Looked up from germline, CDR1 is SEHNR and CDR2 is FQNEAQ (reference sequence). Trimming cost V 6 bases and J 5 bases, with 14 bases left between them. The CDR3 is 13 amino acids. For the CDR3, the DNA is TGTGCCAGCAGTTCGGGGGGCGGCCACGAGCAGTACTTC. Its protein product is CASSSGGGHEQYF.

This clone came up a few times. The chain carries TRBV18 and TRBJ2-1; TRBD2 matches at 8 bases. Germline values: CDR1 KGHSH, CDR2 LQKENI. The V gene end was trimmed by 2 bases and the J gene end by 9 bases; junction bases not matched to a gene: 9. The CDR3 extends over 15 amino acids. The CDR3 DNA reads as TGTGCCAGCTCACCAGGTGGGACTAGTTTTGGTGAGCAGTTCTTC. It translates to CASSPGGTSFGEQFF. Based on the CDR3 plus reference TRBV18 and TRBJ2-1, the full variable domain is NAGVMQNPRHLVRRRGQEARLRCSPMKGHSHVYWYRQLPEEGLKFMVYLQKENIIDESGMPKERFSAEFPKEGPSILRIQQVVRGDSAAYFCASSPGGTSFGEQFFGPGTRLTVL.

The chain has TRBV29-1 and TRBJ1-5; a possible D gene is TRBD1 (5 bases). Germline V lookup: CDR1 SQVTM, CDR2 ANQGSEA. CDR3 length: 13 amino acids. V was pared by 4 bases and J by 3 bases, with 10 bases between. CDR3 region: CSVGQTPNQPQHF. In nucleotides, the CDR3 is TGCAGCGTTGGACAGACCCCCAATCAGCCCCAGCATTTT.

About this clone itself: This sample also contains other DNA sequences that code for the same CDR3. The CDR3 spells CASSLYRVDTEAFF. CDR3 nucleotides: TGCGCCAGCAGCCTGTACAGGGTGGACACTGAAGCTTTCTTT. The chain is built from TRBV5-1 and TRBJ1-1, with a possible D match to TRBD1 (6 bases). CDR3 length equals 14 residues. Trimming stripped 4 bases from V and 3 bases from J, with 13 bases between. CDR1 and CDR2 from the germline V gene are SGHRS and YFSETQ.

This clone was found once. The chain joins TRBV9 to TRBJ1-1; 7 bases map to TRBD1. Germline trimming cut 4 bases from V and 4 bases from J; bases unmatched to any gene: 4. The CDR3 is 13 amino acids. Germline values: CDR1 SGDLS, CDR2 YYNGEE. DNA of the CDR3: TGTGCCAGCAGCATGGACAGGACCACTGAAGCTTTCTTT. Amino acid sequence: CASSMDRTTEAFF.

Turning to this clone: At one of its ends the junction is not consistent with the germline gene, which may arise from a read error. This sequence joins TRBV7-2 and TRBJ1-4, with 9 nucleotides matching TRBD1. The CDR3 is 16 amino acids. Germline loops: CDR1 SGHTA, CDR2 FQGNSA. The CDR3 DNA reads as TGTGCCAGCAGCCCACCAAACAGGGGGCGGAATGGAAAACTGTTTTTT. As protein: CASSPPNRGRNGKLFF.

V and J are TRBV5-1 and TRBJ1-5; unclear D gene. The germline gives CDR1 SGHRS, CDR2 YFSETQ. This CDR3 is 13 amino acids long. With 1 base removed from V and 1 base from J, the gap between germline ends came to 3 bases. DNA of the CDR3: TGCGCCAGCAGCTTGAGCAGCAATCAGCCCCAGCATTTT. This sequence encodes CASSLSSNQPQHF.